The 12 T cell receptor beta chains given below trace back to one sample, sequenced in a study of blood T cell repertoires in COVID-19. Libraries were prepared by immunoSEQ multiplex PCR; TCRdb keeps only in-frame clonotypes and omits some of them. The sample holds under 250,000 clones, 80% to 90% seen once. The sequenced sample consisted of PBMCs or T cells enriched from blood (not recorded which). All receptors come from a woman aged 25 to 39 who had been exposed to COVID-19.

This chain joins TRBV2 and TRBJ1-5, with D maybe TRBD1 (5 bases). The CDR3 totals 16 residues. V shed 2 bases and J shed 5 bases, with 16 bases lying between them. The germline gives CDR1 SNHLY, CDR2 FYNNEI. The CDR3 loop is CASSETRGLFDQPQHF. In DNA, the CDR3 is TGTGCCAGCAGTGAAACAAGGGGTTTGTTTGATCAGCCCCAGCATTTT.

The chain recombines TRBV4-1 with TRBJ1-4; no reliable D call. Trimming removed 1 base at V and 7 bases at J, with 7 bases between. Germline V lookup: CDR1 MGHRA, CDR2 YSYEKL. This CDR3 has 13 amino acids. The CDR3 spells CASSQVYSEKLFF. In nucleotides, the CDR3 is TGCGCCAGCAGCCAAGTATATTCTGAAAAACTGTTTTTT.

CDR3 sequence reads: CSVVRGQSYEQYF. Written as DNA, the CDR3 is TGCAGCGTTGTGAGGGGACAGTCTTACGAGCAGTACTTC. The genes are TRBV29-1 and TRBJ2-7; TRBD1 aligns across 7 bases. CDR1 SQVTM and CDR2 ANQGSEA come from the germline V gene. There are 13 residues in the CDR3. Trimming cost V 4 bases and J 4 bases; bases outside gene matches: 7.

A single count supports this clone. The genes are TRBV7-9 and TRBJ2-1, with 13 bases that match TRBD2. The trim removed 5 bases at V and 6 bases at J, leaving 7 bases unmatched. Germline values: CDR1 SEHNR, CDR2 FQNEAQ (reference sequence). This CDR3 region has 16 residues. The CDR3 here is CASSLRTSGRINEQFF. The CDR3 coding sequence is TGTGCCAGCAGCCTCAGGACTAGCGGGAGAATCAATGAGCAGTTCTTC.

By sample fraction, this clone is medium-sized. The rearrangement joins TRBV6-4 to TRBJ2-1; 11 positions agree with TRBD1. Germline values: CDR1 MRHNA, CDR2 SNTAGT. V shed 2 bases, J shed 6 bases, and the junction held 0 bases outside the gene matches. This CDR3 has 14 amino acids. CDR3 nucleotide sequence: TGTGCCAGCAGTGACGGGACAGGGGGCAATGAGCAGTTCTTC. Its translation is CASSDGTGGNEQFF.

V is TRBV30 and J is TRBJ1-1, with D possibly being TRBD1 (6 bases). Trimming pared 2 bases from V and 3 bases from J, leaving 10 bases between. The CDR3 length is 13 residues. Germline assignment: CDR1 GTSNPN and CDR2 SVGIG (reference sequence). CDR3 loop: CAWSKQGYTEAFF. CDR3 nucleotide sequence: TGTGCCTGGAGTAAACAGGGTTACACTGAAGCTTTCTTT.

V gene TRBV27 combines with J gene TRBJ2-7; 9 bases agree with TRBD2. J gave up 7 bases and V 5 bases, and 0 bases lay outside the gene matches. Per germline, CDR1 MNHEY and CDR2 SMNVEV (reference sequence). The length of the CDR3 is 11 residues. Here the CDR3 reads CASSSGGEQYF. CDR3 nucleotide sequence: TGTGCCAGCAGTAGCGGGGGGGAGCAGTACTTC.

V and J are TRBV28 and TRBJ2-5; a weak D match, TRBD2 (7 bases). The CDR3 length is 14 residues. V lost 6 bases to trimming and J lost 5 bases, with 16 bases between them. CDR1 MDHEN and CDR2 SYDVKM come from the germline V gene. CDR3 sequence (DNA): TGTGCCAGCAGCTTACAGGGAGGGAAGGAGACCCAGTACTTC. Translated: CASSLQGGKETQYF. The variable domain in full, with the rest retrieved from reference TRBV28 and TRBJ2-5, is DVKVTQSSRYLVKRTGEKVFLECVQDMDHENMFWYRQDPGLGLRLIYFSYDVKMKEKGDIPEGYSVSREKKERFSLILESASTNQTSMYLCASSLQGGKETQYFGPGTRLLVL.

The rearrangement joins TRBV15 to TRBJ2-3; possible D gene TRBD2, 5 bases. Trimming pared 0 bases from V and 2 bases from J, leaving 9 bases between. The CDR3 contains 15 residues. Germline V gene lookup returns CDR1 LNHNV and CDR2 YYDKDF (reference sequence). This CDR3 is CATSRDNGVTDTQYF. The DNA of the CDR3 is TGTGCCACCAGCAGAGATAACGGGGTCACAGATACGCAGTATTTT.

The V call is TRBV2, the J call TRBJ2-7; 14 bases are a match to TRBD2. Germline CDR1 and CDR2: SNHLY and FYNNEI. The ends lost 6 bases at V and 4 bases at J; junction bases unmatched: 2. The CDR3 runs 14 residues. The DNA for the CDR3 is TGTGCCAGCAGGGGGACTAGCGGGAGTTACGAGCAGTACTTC. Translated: CASRGTSGSYEQYF.

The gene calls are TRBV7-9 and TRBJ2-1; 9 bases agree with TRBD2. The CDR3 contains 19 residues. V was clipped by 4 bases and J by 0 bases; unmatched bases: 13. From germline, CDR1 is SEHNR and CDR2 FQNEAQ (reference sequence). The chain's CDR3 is CASSSMGLAGWVSYNEQFF. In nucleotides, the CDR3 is TGTGCCAGCAGCTCGATGGGGCTAGCGGGATGGGTCTCCTACAATGAGCAGTTCTTC. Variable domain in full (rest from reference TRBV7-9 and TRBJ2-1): DTGVSQNPRHKITKRGQNVTFRCDPISEHNRLYWYRQTLGQGPEFLTYFQNEAQLEKSRLLSDRFSAERPKGSFSTLEIQRTEQGDSAMYLCASSSMGLAGWVSYNEQFFGPGTRLTVL.

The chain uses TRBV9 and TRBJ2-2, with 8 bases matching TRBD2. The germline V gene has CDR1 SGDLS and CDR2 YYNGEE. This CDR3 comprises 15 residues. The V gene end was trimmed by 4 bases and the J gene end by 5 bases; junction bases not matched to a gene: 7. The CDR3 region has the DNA TGTGCCAGCAGCCAAGGACTAGCCTGGACCGGGGAGCTGTTTTTT. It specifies CASSQGLAWTGELFF. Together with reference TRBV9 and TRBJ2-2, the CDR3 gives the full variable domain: DSGVTQTPKHLITATGQRVTLRCSPRSGDLSVYWYQQSLDQGLQFLIQYYNGEERAKGNILERFSAQQFPDLHSELNLSSLELGDSALYFCASSQGLAWTGELFFGEGSRLTVL.